Given below is one TCR beta chain in context. This sample is part of a study of blood T cell repertoires in COVID-19. Turning to the study itself: Donors in the United States, Italy and Spain gave samples during acute or convalescent COVID-19. Sources were T cells, B-cell-depleted T cells, or PBMCs; the material itself was cDNA or gDNA.

Losses at the gene ends were 2 bases for V and 8 bases for J; bases not matched to a gene: 12. Germline V gene lookup returns CDR1 MNHNY and CDR2 SVGAGI (reference sequence). The length of the CDR3 is 16 residues. In the original workflow: Estimation of nucleated cell counts relied on the amplification of reference gene primers. Repertoires were generated with immunoSEQ multiplex PCR, while TCRdb's copy carries only in-frame clones and drops some. V and J calls and clone size are those listed in that table; D and trimming were worked out from the DNA. The data hold approximately 130,000 clones, with approximately 83% observed a single time.

The rearrangement joins TRBV6-6 to TRBJ2-3; TRBD2 matches 8 bases. The sequencing input was peripheral blood. This receptor was obtained from a woman aged 45-59 years who had recovered from COVID-19. Written as DNA, the CDR3 is TGTGCCAGCAGTTACCCTGGCGCGGGAGGTATTGGTACGCAGTATTTT. This translates into CASSYPGAGGIGTQYF.